Below are 10 T cell receptor beta chains sequenced from a single sample in a study of early T cells in non-severe SARS-CoV-2 infection. MiXCR, run by TCRdb on the 5' RACE reads, gives a single entry per CDR3 protein. The sample has under 140,000 distinct CDR3 sequences, roughly 12% seen once; the top ten hold around 3.7%. The sample consisted of whole blood, taken at baseline. These TCRs come from an adult who was a healthcare worker with PCR-confirmed SARS-CoV-2 infection or an uninfected control (not recorded which).

There are a few counts of this clonotype. This chain uses TRBV12-3 or TRBV12-4 with TRBJ2-1; a weak D match, TRBD2 (6 bases). Trimming stripped 0 bases from V and 8 bases from J, with 8 bases between. The CDR3 extends over 13 amino acids. The CDR3 here is CASSLAGDYEQFF. The CDR3 bases are TGTGCCAGCAGTTTAGCCGGGGACTATGAGCAGTTCTTC.

This clonotype was recorded a few times. The chain links TRBV29-1 to TRBJ2-3; no reliable D call. Trimming removed 0 bases from V and 7 bases from J, with 11 bases in between. Germline loops: CDR1 SQVTM, CDR2 ANQGSEA. The CDR3 length is 13 residues. CDR3 sequence (DNA): TGCAGCGTTGAAGATGGAAAGGGCCATACGCAGTATTTT. Translating gives CSVEDGKGHTQYF.

V is TRBV6-1 and J is TRBJ2-5; tentative D call: TRBD2 (5 bases). This CDR3 region has 13 residues. Germline V gene lookup returns CDR1 MNHNS and CDR2 SASEGT. The V end was cut by 5 bases, the J end by 1 base, with 8 bases between. The CDR3 DNA reads as TGTGCCAGCAGTCGGGATCTCCAAGAGACCCAGTACTTC. Amino acid sequence: CASSRDLQETQYF.

This chain links TRBV6-5 with TRBJ2-7; D tentatively fits TRBD1 or TRBD2 (5 bases each). The length of the CDR3 is 15 residues. The germline CDR1 and CDR2 sequences are MNHEY and SVGAGI. V lost 8 bases and J lost 1, with 18 bases in between. DNA of the CDR3: TGTGCCAGCGGCAGCCCGAGGGGCGCGTCCTACGAGCAGTACTTC. It encodes CASGSPRGASYEQYF.

This clonotype was recorded at least ten times. The chain joins TRBV12-3 or TRBV12-4 to TRBJ1-1; 9 bases line up with TRBD1. The CDR3 totals 17 residues. Losses at the gene ends were 2 bases for V and 2 bases for J; bases not matched to a gene: 9. Written as DNA, the CDR3 is TGTGCCAGCAGTTTACGGGAACAGGGGGCCGCCAACACTGAAGCTTTCTTT. Its translation: CASSLREQGAANTEAFF.

The table lists this clonotype with many counts. The rearrangement links TRBV12-3 or TRBV12-4 to TRBJ1-1; D is possibly TRBD1 (6 bases). Trimming cost V 4 bases and J 9 bases, with 15 bases left between them. The CDR3 is 13 residues long. CDR3 nucleotide sequence: TGTGCCAGCAGTTCACAGGGCAGGGTTAAAGCTTTCTTT. Protein: CASSSQGRVKAFF.

This clonotype was counted only a few times. The chain carries TRBV7-8 and TRBJ2-1, with 8 bases lining up with TRBD2. CDR1 SGHVS and CDR2 FQNEAQ come from the germline V gene. The CDR3 consists of 15 residues. V lost 4 bases and J lost 0; bases outside the gene matches: 2. The chain's CDR3 is CASSSGGVSYNEQFF. CDR3 nucleotides: TGTGCCAGCAGCTCGGGGGGGGTCTCCTACAATGAGCAGTTCTTC.

This clonotype has a count of ten or more. The chain's CDR3 is CASSFVYEQFF. DNA for the CDR3: TGTGCCAGCAGTTTCGTATATGAGCAGTTCTTC. This chain connects TRBV28 to TRBJ2-1; D remains unclear. This CDR3 has 11 residues. Germline-derived CDR1 and CDR2 are MDHEN and SYDVKM. Trimming removed 3 bases from V and 8 bases from J, with 5 bases in between.

The V gene is TRBV24-1, the J gene TRBJ2-2; a possible D gene is TRBD2 (5 bases). Between the trimmed V and J ends, which lost 4 bases and 1 base, there was a span of 12 bases. This CDR3 has 16 amino acids. Germline V lookup: CDR1 KGHDR, CDR2 SFDVKD. As DNA, the CDR3 is TGTGCCACCAGTGACGCTAGAGGACTGAACACCGGGGAGCTGTTTTTT. This translates into CATSDARGLNTGELFF.

CDR3 coding DNA: TGTGCCAGCAGCACTGGGACGGCAGGCACGCAGTATTTT. It specifies CASSTGTAGTQYF. The chain links TRBV7-6 to TRBJ2-3; D may match TRBD1 or TRBD2 (5 bases each). CDR3 length: 13 amino acids. Germline V CDR1 and CDR2: SGHVS, FNYEAQ. Trimming removed 5 bases from V and 9 bases from J, with 15 bases in between.